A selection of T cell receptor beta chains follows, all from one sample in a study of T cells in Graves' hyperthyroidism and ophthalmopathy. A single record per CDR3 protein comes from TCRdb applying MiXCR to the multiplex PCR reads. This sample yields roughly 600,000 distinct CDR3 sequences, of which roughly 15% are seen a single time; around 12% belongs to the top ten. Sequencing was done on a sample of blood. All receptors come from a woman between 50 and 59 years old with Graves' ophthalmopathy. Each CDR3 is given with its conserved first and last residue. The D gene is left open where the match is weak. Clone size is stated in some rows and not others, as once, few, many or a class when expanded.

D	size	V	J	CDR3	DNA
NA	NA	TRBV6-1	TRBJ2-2	CASTGRTTNTGELFF	TGTGCCAGCACTGGACGGACTACGAACACCGGGGAGCTGTTTTTT
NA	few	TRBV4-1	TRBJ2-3	CASSQDYRGVLRTDTQYF	TGCGCCAGCAGCCAGGACTACAGGGGAGTATTGCGTACAGATACGCAGTATTTT
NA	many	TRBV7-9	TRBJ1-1	CASSLGFGNTEAFF	TGTGCCAGCAGCTTAGGGTTCGGGAACACTGAAGCTTTCTTT
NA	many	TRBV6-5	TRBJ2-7	CASSYSGRSSYEQYF	TGTGCCAGCAGTTATAGCGGAAGAAGCTCCTACGAGCAGTACTTC
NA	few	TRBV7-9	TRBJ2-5	CASSLGGNRETQYF	TGTGCCAGCAGCTTAGGGGGGAACCGGGAGACCCAGTACTTC
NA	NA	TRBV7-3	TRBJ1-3	CASSSTGASGNTIYF	TGTGCCAGCAGCTCAACAGGAGCCTCTGGAAACACCATATATTTT
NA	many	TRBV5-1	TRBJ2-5	CASSYRDTQETQYF	TGCGCCAGCAGTTACCGGGACACACAAGAGACCCAGTACTTC
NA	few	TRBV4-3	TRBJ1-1	CASSHIAVGHSNTEAFF	TGCGCCAGCAGCCATATTGCGGTGGGACATTCGAACACTGAAGCTTTCTTT
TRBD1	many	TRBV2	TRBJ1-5	CASSVQGALNQPQHF	TGTGCCAGCAGTGTACAGGGGGCTCTTAATCAGCCCCAGCATTTT
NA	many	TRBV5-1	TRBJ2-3	CASSLSPGLSTDTQYF	TGCGCCAGCAGCTTGTCGCCGGGGCTTAGCACAGATACGCAGTATTTT
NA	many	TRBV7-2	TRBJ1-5	CASSLYGANQPQHF	TGTGCCAGCAGCTTATATGGGGCAAATCAGCCCCAGCATTTT
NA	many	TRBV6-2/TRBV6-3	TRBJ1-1	CASSPRFPKPEAFF	TGTGCCAGCAGTCCACGCTTTCCCAAGCCTGAAGCTTTCTTT
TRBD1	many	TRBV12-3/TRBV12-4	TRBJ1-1	CASSHPGGKGGTEAFF	TGTGCCAGCAGTCACCCAGGGGGCAAGGGGGGGACTGAAGCTTTCTTT
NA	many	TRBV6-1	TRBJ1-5	CASSEDWWGGSQPQHF	TGTGCCAGCAGTGAAGATTGGTGGGGGGGATCTCAGCCCCAGCATTTT
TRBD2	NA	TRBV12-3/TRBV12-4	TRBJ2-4	CASSRAGTSGAKNIQYF	TGTGCCAGCAGTAGAGCCGGGACTAGCGGAGCCAAAAACATTCAGTACTTC
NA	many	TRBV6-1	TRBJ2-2	CASSHTGPVNTGELFF	TGTGCCAGCAGCCACACCGGGCCCGTGAACACCGGGGAGCTGTTTTTT